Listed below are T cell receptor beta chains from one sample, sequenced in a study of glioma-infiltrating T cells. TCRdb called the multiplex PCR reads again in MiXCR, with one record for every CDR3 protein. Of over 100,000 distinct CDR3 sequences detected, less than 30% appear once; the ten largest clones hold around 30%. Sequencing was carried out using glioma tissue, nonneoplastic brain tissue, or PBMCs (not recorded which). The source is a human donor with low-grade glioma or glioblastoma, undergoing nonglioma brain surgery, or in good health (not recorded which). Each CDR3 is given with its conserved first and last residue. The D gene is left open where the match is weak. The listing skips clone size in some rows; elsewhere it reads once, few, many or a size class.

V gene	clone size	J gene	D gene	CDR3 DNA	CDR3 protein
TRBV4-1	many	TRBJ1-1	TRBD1	TGCGCCAGCAGCCAGGGACCGACAGGGTCCCCCCGGCTGAACACTGAAGCTTTCTTT	CASSQGPTGSPRLNTEAFF
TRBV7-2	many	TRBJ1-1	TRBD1	TGTGCCAGCAGCTTAGTAGGGGGCCCTATGAACACTGAAGCTTTCTTT	CASSLVGGPMNTEAFF
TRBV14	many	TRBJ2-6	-	TGTGCCAGCAGCCTTGGGGGTTACTCTGGGGCCAACGTCCTGACTTTC	CASSLGGYSGANVLTF
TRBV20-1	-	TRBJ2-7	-	TGCAGTGCTAGAGTCCCGATCTCCTACGAGCAGTACTTC	CSARVPISYEQYF
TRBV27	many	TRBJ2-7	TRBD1	TGTGCCAGCAGCCAACAGGGGCGTCACGAGCAGTACTTC	CASSQQGRHEQYF
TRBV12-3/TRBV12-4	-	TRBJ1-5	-	TGTGCCAGCAGTTTAGAGAGGGCAGGGAATCAGCCCCAGCATTTT	CASSLERAGNQPQHF
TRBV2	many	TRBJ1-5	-	TGTGCCAGCAGTGAAGCGCGCAGTCATAGCAATCAGCCCCAGCATTTT	CASSEARSHSNQPQHF
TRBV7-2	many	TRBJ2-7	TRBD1	TGTGCCAGCAGCCGGGACAGAACCTACGAGCAGTACTTC	CASSRDRTYEQYF
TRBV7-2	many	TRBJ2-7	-	TGTGCCAGCAGCTTAAGGCGCTACGAGCAGTACTTC	CASSLRRYEQYF
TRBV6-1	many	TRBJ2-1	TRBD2	TGTGCCAGCAGCCTCGGACTAGCGGGAGGGAATGAGCAGTTCTTC	CASSLGLAGGNEQFF
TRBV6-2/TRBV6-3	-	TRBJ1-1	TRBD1	TGTGCCAGCAGCATTGGGACAGGGGGAGCTTTCTTT	CASSIGTGGAFF
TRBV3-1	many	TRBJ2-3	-	TGTGCCAGCAGCCAAGATGGAGCAGCGGGTATAGATACGCAGTATTTT	CASSQDGAAGIDTQYF
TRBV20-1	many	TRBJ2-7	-	TGCAGTGCTAGTTCCGGGATTTCCTACGAGCAGTACTTC	CSASSGISYEQYF
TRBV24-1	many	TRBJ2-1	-	TGTGCCACCAGTGATCCTAGAGGGGGGGACAATGAGCAGTTCTTC	CATSDPRGGDNEQFF
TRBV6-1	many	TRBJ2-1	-	TGTTCCAGCGCAGGGCGCCAGATTAATGAGCAGTTCTTC	CSSAGRQINEQFF
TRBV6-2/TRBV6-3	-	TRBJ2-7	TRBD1	TGTGCCAGCAGTTACTCGATGGCAGGGGGATTGAGGAATAAGCAGTACTTC	CASSYSMAGGLRNKQYF
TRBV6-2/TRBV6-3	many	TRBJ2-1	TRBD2	TGTGCCAGCAGTTACCTAGCGGGAGCCTACAATGAGCAGTTCTTC	CASSYLAGAYNEQFF
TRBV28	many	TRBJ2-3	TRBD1	TGTGCCAGCAGCCTCAACAGGGGGGTCACAGATACGCAGTATTTT	CASSLNRGVTDTQYF
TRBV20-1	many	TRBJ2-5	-	TGCAGTGCTAGAGTAGGACAAGAGACCCAGTACTTC	CSARVGQETQYF
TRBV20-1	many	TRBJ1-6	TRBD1	TGCAGTGCTGAGGGTAGGGGGCGCATAAGTTCACCCCTCCACTTT	CSAEGRGRISSPLHF
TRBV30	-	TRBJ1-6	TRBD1	TGTGCCTGGAGTGTCCGCCGGGACAGGGGTTCACCCCTCCACTTT	CAWSVRRDRGSPLHF
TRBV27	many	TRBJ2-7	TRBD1	TGTGCCAGCAGGTCAGGGACAGCCCCGGTCGAGCAGTACTTC	CASRSGTAPVEQYF
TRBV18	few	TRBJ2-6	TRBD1	TGTGCCAGCTCACCAGGGACAGCGGACGGGGCCAACGTCCTGACTTTC	CASSPGTADGANVLTF